The 32 T cell receptor beta chains below all came from one sample that was sequenced in a study of technical replicates of blood from a few donors. The table came from immunoSEQ multiplex PCR; TCRdb's copy has only in-frame clones and leaves some out. This sample has over 55,000 clones; around 97% occur once, and the top ten carry less than 0.25%. Sequencing was carried out using T cells isolated from PBMCs. The receptors were gathered from a human donor in good health.

Written as DNA, the CDR3 is TGCAGCGTCCAGATCCGTAGGAGGACTAGCGAGACCCAGTACTTC. This translates into CSVQIRRRTSETQYF. This chain links TRBV29-1 with TRBJ2-5; TRBD2 aligns across 8 bases. The germline CDR1 and CDR2 sequences are SQVTM and ANQGSEA. The length of the CDR3 is 15 residues. Trimming at V came to 6 bases and at J to 5 bases, leaving 14 bases not matched to a gene.

Comments on this clone: One end of the junction is discordant with germline, which a read error may explain. The chain is built from TRBV7-7 and TRBJ2-2; 7 bases are a match to TRBD1. Per germline, CDR1 SSHAT and CDR2 FNYEAQ (reference sequence). This CDR3 has 14 amino acids. The CDR3 region has the DNA TGTGCTAGCAGCAAGGGACAGAACCCCGGGGAGCTGTTTTTT. As protein: CASSKGQNPGELFF.

The rearrangement uses TRBV5-1 and TRBJ1-1, with a possible D match to TRBD1 (6 bases). Trimming left V 4 bases short and J 0 bases short, with 19 bases between. Germline CDR1 and CDR2: SGHRS and YFSETQ. The CDR3 runs to 17 residues. The CDR3 loop is CASSPERQGIMNTEAFF. DNA of the CDR3: TGCGCCAGCAGCCCCGAACGCCAGGGGATAATGAACACTGAAGCTTTCTTT. The complete variable domain, with remaining parts taken from reference TRBV5-1 and TRBJ1-1, reads KAGVTQTPRYLIKTRGQQVTLSCSPISGHRSVSWYQQTPGQGLQFLFEYFSETQRNKGNFPGRFSGRQFSNSRSEMNVSTLELGDSALYLCASSPERQGIMNTEAFFGQGTRLTVV.

The chain employs TRBV18 and TRBJ1-2; no firm D call. Germline V gene data show CDR1 as KGHSH and CDR2 as LQKENI. This CDR3 has 16 residues. V shed 5 bases and J shed 7 bases, with 23 bases lying between them. CDR3 sequence (DNA): TGTGCCAGCTCATCGGGGAGGGCTCCCTTCGGTATTGGCTACACCTTC. Protein: CASSSGRAPFGIGYTF. Together with reference TRBV18 and TRBJ1-2, the CDR3 gives the full variable domain: NAGVMQNPRHLVRRRGQEARLRCSPMKGHSHVYWYRQLPEEGLKFMVYLQKENIIDESGMPKERFSAEFPKEGPSILRIQQVVRGDSAAYFCASSSGRAPFGIGYTFGSGTRLTVV.

This chain uses TRBV7-9 with TRBJ2-7; TRBD1 matches 10 bases. The germline V gene encodes CDR1 SEHNR and CDR2 FQNEAQ (reference sequence). This CDR3 has 14 residues. V lost 7 bases, J lost 5 bases, and 8 bases stayed unmatched. CDR3: CASTVGTGVNEQYF. DNA of the CDR3: TGTGCCAGCACTGTGGGGACAGGGGTTAACGAGCAGTACTTC.

CDR3 nucleotides: TGTGCCAGTAGTATTAGATCGGCGCTAGCGGGGGGGCTAAACACCGGGGAGCTGTTTTTT. Translated, it gives CASSIRSALAGGLNTGELFF. The V call is TRBV19, the J call TRBJ2-2, with 12 bases lining up with TRBD2. Trimming at V came to 3 bases and at J to 2 bases, leaving 13 bases not matched to a gene. The germline V gene encodes CDR1 LNHDA and CDR2 SQIVND (reference sequence). This CDR3 comprises 20 residues. The variable domain in full, with the rest retrieved from reference TRBV19 and TRBJ2-2, is DGGITQSPKYLFRKEGQNVTLSCEQNLNHDAMYWYRQDPGQGLRLIYYSQIVNDFQKGDIAEGYSVSREKKESFPLTVTSAQKNPTAFYLCASSIRSALAGGLNTGELFFGEGSRLTVL.

The chain combines TRBV7-9 with TRBJ2-1, with a tentative D call TRBD1 (6 bases). V gave up 6 bases and J gave up 3 bases, with 15 bases separating them. Looked up from germline, CDR1 is SEHNR and CDR2 is FQNEAQ (reference sequence). CDR3 length equals 15 residues. For the CDR3, the DNA is TGTGCCAGCAGAGATACAGGGTTTTACTACAATGAGCAGTTCTTC. Translating gives CASRDTGFYYNEQFF. The complete variable domain, with remaining parts taken from reference TRBV7-9 and TRBJ2-1, reads DTGVSQNPRHKITKRGQNVTFRCDPISEHNRLYWYRQTLGQGPEFLTYFQNEAQLEKSRLLSDRFSAERPKGSFSTLEIQRTEQGDSAMYLCASRDTGFYYNEQFFGPGTRLTVL.

The chain links TRBV18 to TRBJ1-5; D ambiguous. Trimming cost V 0 bases and J 2 bases, with 8 bases left between them. This CDR3 is built from 15 residues. Germline lookup yields CDR1 KGHSH and CDR2 LQKENI. The CDR3: CASSPPSEGNQPQHF. In DNA form, the CDR3 reads TGTGCCAGCTCACCACCGTCGGAGGGCAATCAGCCCCAGCATTTT.

V gene TRBV6-1 combines with J gene TRBJ2-2; 9 positions agree with TRBD1. CDR3 length equals 14 residues. Germline CDR1 is MNHNS and CDR2 is SASEGT. The trim removed 6 bases at V and 6 bases at J, leaving 5 bases unmatched. CDR3 in amino acids: CASRPGQGAGELFF. The DNA for the CDR3 is TGTGCCAGCAGACCGGGACAGGGTGCCGGGGAGCTGTTTTTT.

The chain uses TRBV19 and TRBJ2-3; tentatively, D is TRBD1 (5 bases). Germline loops: CDR1 LNHDA, CDR2 SQIVND (reference sequence). This CDR3 has 14 amino acids. The V end was cut by 6 bases, the J end by 3 bases, with 13 bases between. CDR3 in amino acids: CASSFRVGTDTQYF. The CDR3 nucleotides are TGTGCCAGTAGCTTCAGGGTTGGGACAGATACGCAGTATTTT.

This chain uses TRBV2 with TRBJ2-7; maybe TRBD1 (6 bases). Deletions cut 5 bases from V and 6 bases from J, with 11 bases between. Germline V lookup: CDR1 SNHLY, CDR2 FYNNEI. CDR3 length: 12 amino acids. CDR3 residues: CASSLAGAEQYF. CDR3 nucleotide sequence: TGTGCCAGCAGTTTGGCAGGGGCCGAGCAGTACTTC.

V gene TRBV5-4 combines with J gene TRBJ2-1; 15 nucleotides agree with TRBD2. The CDR3 contains 18 residues. Germline CDR1 is SGHNT and CDR2 is YYREEE (reference sequence). Germline trimming cut 3 bases from V and 3 bases from J; bases unmatched to any gene: 7. In DNA form, the CDR3 reads TGTGCCAGCAGCTGGGGACTAGCGGGAGGTACAATCTACAATGAGCAGTTCTTC. It specifies CASSWGLAGGTIYNEQFF. Supplemented by reference TRBV5-4 and TRBJ2-1, the full variable domain reads ETGVTQSPTHLIKTRGQQVTLRCSSQSGHNTVSWYQQALGQGPQFIFQYYREEENGRGNFPPRFSGLQFPNYSSELNVNALELDDSALYLCASSWGLAGGTIYNEQFFGPGTRLTVL.

The chain has TRBV18 and TRBJ1-1; D perhaps matches TRBD1 (5 bases). Trimming stripped 3 bases from V and 6 bases from J, with 17 bases between. The CDR3 length is 15 residues. The germline CDR1 and CDR2 sequences are KGHSH and LQKENI. The CDR3 sequence: CASSPSWVSGSEAFF. DNA for the CDR3: TGTGCCAGCTCACCGTCATGGGTCTCAGGGTCTGAAGCTTTCTTT. Based on the CDR3 plus reference TRBV18 and TRBJ1-1, the full variable domain is NAGVMQNPRHLVRRRGQEARLRCSPMKGHSHVYWYRQLPEEGLKFMVYLQKENIIDESGMPKERFSAEFPKEGPSILRIQQVVRGDSAAYFCASSPSWVSGSEAFFGQGTRLTVV.

This clone has just one count. The chain links TRBV11-1 to TRBJ1-1; 8 positions agree with TRBD1. V shed 1 base and J 4 bases; nucleotides not matched to a gene: 5. The germline V gene encodes CDR1 SGHAT and CDR2 FQDESV (reference sequence). The CDR3 runs to 15 residues. DNA of the CDR3: TGTGCCAGCAGCTTAGGGACAGGGTTGGGCACTGAAGCTTTCTTT. Its translation: CASSLGTGLGTEAFF.

The rearrangement joins TRBV11-3 to TRBJ2-7; 10 nucleotides match TRBD1. The length of the CDR3 is 15 residues. Germline CDR1 SGHNT, CDR2 YENEEA. V was pared by 1 base and J by 4 bases, with 4 bases of the junction left unmatched. The CDR3 coding sequence is TGTGCCAGCAGCTTAGTCCGGGACAGGGGATACGAGCAGTACTTC. This sequence encodes CASSLVRDRGYEQYF. Full variable domain (outside the CDR3, taken from reference TRBV11-3 and TRBJ2-7): EAGVVQSPRYKIIEKKQPVAFWCNPISGHNTLYWYLQNLGQGPELLIRYENEEAVDDSQLPKDRFSAERLKGVDSTLKIQPAELGDSAVYLCASSLVRDRGYEQYFGPGTRLTVT.

The chain has TRBV28 and TRBJ2-7; 7 bases align to TRBD2. CDR3 length equals 13 residues. Germline V gives CDR1 MDHEN, CDR2 SYDVKM. Losses at the gene ends were 8 bases for V and 2 bases for J; bases not matched to a gene: 6. CDR3 sequence: CASAGESPYEQYF. The CDR3 DNA follows: TGTGCCAGCGCGGGAGAAAGTCCCTACGAGCAGTACTTC.

This chain uses TRBV5-8 with TRBJ2-7; 10 bases are a match to TRBD1. Germline lookup yields CDR1 SGHTS and CDR2 YDEGEE. With 4 bases clipped from V and 6 bases from J, the junction kept 4 bases outside the gene matches. The CDR3 extends over 13 amino acids. The CDR3 DNA follows: TGTGCCAGCAGCCTCCGGACAGGGGGCGAGCAGTACTTC. Protein: CASSLRTGGEQYF.

The gene calls are TRBV11-1 and TRBJ2-7, with a weak D call TRBD1 (6 bases). V was clipped by 2 bases and J by 6 bases, with 11 bases between them. The CDR3 covers 13 residues. Germline lookup yields CDR1 SGHAT and CDR2 FQDESV (reference sequence). In DNA, the CDR3 is TGTGCCAGCAGCTTAAGAACAGGGTCCGAGCAGTACTTC. Translation: CASSLRTGSEQYF. The whole variable domain, filled in from reference TRBV11-1 and TRBJ2-7, reads EAEVAQSPRYKITEKSQAVAFWCDPISGHATLYWYRQILGQGPELLVQFQDESVVDDSQLPKDRFSAERLKGVDSTLKIQPAELGDSAMYLCASSLRTGSEQYFGPGTRLTVT.

CDR3 coding DNA: TGCGCCAGCAGCTTGTCAGGGGAGATGAGAATTCACCCCCTCCACTTT. Protein product: CASSLSGEMRIHPLHF. The chain links TRBV5-1 to TRBJ1-6; a weak D match, TRBD1 (6 bases). V was trimmed by 1 base and J by 13 bases, leaving 21 bases between them. Germline V gene data show CDR1 as SGHRS and CDR2 as YFSETQ. The CDR3 is 16 amino acids. The variable domain in full, with the rest retrieved from reference TRBV5-1 and TRBJ1-6, is KAGVTQTPRYLIKTRGQQVTLSCSPISGHRSVSWYQQTPGQGLQFLFEYFSETQRNKGNFPGRFSGRQFSNSRSEMNVSTLELGDSALYLCASSLSGEMRIHPLHFGNGTRLTVT.

The chain recombines TRBV10-3 with TRBJ1-2; a weak D match, TRBD1 (6 bases). Germline-derived CDR1 and CDR2 are ENHRY and SYGVKD. V gave up 11 bases and J gave up 5 bases, with 18 bases separating them. The CDR3 consists of 13 residues. The CDR3 region has the DNA TGTGCCTCGGGCGGAGACAGGACTTATGGCTACACCTTC. It codes for CASGGDRTYGYTF.

V and J are TRBV7-7 and TRBJ2-3, with D tentatively TRBD2 (6 bases). The CDR3 is made up of 15 amino acids. Germline V lookup: CDR1 SSHAT, CDR2 FNYEAQ (reference sequence). Trimming stripped 4 bases from V and 4 bases from J, with 15 bases between. This chain's CDR3 is CASSSSRGSADTQYF. The CDR3 DNA reads TGTGCCAGCAGCTCATCTCGGGGGAGTGCAGATACGCAGTATTTT.

The chain uses TRBV4-1 and TRBJ2-1, with 12 positions matching TRBD2. Trimming removed 4 bases from V and 5 bases from J; junction bases left unmatched: 6. The CDR3 contains 16 residues. Germline V gene sequence: CDR1 MGHRA, CDR2 YSYEKL. DNA of the CDR3: TGCGCCAGCAGCCTTGTGTCTAGCGGGAGGGACAATGAGCAGTTCTTC. Its protein is CASSLVSSGRDNEQFF.

The rearrangement links TRBV27 to TRBJ1-5; the match to TRBD1 covers 8 bases. This CDR3 comprises 17 residues. Looked up from germline, CDR1 is MNHEY and CDR2 is SMNVEV (reference sequence). Trimming at V came to 5 bases and at J to 0 bases, leaving 9 bases not matched to a gene. The CDR3 DNA is TGTGCCAGCAGTGACCAGACAGGGGCATATAGCAATCAGCCCCAGCATTTT. It encodes CASSDQTGAYSNQPQHF.

In its sample, this clone was seen once. The chain links TRBV12-5 to TRBJ2-5, with D maybe TRBD1 (6 bases). The CDR3 has 13 residues. Germline V lookup: CDR1 LGHNT, CDR2 FRNRAP. Trimming took 1 base from V and 4 from J, leaving 7 bases between them. The CDR3 loop reads CASGLDRAETQYF. For the CDR3, the DNA is TGTGCTAGTGGTTTGGACAGGGCAGAGACCCAGTACTTC.

This clone was observed once. The chain uses TRBV5-6 and TRBJ1-2; TRBD1 aligns across 7 bases. Germline lookup yields CDR1 SGHDT and CDR2 YYEEEE. After removal of 7 bases from V and 3 bases from J, the junction contained 12 bases not matched to a gene. CDR3 size: 15 residues. CDR3 coding DNA: TGTGCCAGCCGAGAAAGGGGGCGCGGGTACTATGGCTACACCTTC. Residues: CASRERGRGYYGYTF. Full variable domain (remainder filled in from reference TRBV5-6 and TRBJ1-2): DAGVTQSPTHLIKTRGQQVTLRCSPKSGHDTVSWYQQALGQGPQFIFQYYEEEERQRGNFPDRFSGHQFPNYSSELNVNALLLGDSALYLCASRERGRGYYGYTFGSGTRLTVV.

This CDR3 reads CASSQDGDQPQHF. The CDR3 bases are TGTGCCAGCAGCCAAGACGGAGATCAGCCCCAGCATTTT. The chain joins TRBV7-9 to TRBJ1-5; no clear D gene. Trimming shortened V by 5 bases and J by 5 bases, and 10 bases separated the two germline ends. The CDR3 loop spans 13 amino acids. CDR1 is SEHNR, CDR2 FQNEAQ, per germline (reference sequence).

The chain carries TRBV29-1 and TRBJ1-4, with no clear D. The CDR3 is 13 residues long. V was clipped by 4 bases and J by 0 bases, with 6 bases between them. CDR1 is SQVTM and CDR2 is ANQGSEA in the germline V gene. The CDR3 nucleotides read TGCAGCGTTGCAGGTGCAACTAATGAAAAACTGTTTTTT. It codes for CSVAGATNEKLFF. The whole variable domain, filled in from reference TRBV29-1 and TRBJ1-4, reads SAVISQKPSRDICQRGTSLTIQCQVDSQVTMMFWYRQQPGQSLTLIATANQGSEATYESGFVIDKFPISRPNLTFSTLTVSNMSPEDSSIYLCSVAGATNEKLFFGSGTQLSVL.

CDR3 residues: CASSLEGQKIQETQYF. The CDR3, as DNA: TGTGCCAGCAGCTTAGAGGGACAGAAAATTCAAGAGACCCAGTACTTC. V is TRBV11-3 and J is TRBJ2-5, with TRBD1 identical over 7 bases. The ends lost 0 bases at V and 2 bases at J; junction bases unmatched: 6. The CDR3 runs 16 residues. Germline CDR1 SGHNT, CDR2 YENEEA.

The gene calls are TRBV7-6 and TRBJ2-7, with 10 bases matching TRBD2. V lost 4 bases to trimming and J lost 9 bases; unmatched junction nucleotides: 9. Germline CDR1 is SGHVS and CDR2 is FNYEAQ. This CDR3 has 14 residues. The CDR3 region has the DNA TGTGCCAGCAGCTCGCCTAGCGGGAGTCCCGGGCAGTACTTC. It translates to CASSSPSGSPGQYF.

This clone was found once. The V gene is TRBV29-1, the J gene TRBJ2-1, with D perhaps TRBD2 (7 bases). CDR3 length: 11 residues. Germline loops: CDR1 SQVTM, CDR2 ANQGSEA. Trimming removed 4 bases from V and 8 bases from J, with 9 bases in between. The CDR3: CSVVGGHEQFF. In DNA, the CDR3 is TGCAGCGTTGTCGGGGGGCATGAGCAGTTCTTC.

The chain employs TRBV15 and TRBJ1-4; D gene ambiguous. V was clipped by 3 bases and J by 8 bases, with 16 bases between them. From germline, CDR1 is LNHNV and CDR2 YYDKDF (reference sequence). This CDR3 region has 15 residues. CDR3 bases: TGTGCCACCAGCAGCTCCCCAGCGGTTAGCGAAAAACTGTTTTTT. It specifies CATSSSPAVSEKLFF.

The chain carries TRBV6-5 and TRBJ2-1; D unclear. The CDR3 loop spans 13 amino acids. V gave up 2 bases and J gave up 7 bases, with 9 bases separating them. From germline, CDR1 is MNHEY and CDR2 SVGAGI. CDR3 coding DNA: TGTGCCAGCAGTTACCCAGGTCTGAATGAGCAGTTCTTC. This translates into CASSYPGLNEQFF.